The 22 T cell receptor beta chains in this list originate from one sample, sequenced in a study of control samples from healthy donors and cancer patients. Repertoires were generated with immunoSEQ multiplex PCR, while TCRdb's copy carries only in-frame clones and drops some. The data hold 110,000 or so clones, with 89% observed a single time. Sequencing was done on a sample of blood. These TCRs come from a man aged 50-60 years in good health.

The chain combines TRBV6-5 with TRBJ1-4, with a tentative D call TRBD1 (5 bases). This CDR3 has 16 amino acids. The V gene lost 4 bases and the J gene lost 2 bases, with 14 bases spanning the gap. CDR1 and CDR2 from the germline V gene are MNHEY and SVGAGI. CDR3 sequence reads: CASSWDVIGTNEKLFF. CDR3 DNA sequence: TGTGCCAGCAGTTGGGACGTTATAGGGACTAATGAAAAACTGTTTTTT.

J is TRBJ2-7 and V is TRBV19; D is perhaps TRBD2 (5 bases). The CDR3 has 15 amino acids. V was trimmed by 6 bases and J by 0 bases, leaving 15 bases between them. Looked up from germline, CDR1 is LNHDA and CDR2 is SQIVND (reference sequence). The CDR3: CASRDSVRTSYEQYF. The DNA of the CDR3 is TGTGCCAGTAGGGACTCAGTGCGTACCTCCTACGAGCAGTACTTC.

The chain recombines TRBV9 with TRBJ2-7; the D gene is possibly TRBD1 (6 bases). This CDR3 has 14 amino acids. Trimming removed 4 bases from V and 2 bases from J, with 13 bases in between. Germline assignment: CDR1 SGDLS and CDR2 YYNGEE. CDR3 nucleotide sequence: TGTGCCAGCAGCATGGACAGCCTCACCTACGAGCAGTACTTC. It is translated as CASSMDSLTYEQYF.

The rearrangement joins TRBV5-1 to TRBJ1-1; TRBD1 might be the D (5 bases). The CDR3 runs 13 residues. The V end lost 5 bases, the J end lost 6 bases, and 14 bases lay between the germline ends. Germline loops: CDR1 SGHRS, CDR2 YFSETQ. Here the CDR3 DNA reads TGCGCCAGCAGACACATGGGGGTCCCTGAAGCTTTCTTT. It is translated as CASRHMGVPEAFF.

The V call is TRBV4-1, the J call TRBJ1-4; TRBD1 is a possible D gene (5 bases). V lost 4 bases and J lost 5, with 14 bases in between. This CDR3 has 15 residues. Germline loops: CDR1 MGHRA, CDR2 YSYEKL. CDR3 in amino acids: CASSRPGLTNEKLFF. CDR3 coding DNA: TGCGCCAGCAGCCGCCCGGGACTGACAAATGAAAAACTGTTTTTT.

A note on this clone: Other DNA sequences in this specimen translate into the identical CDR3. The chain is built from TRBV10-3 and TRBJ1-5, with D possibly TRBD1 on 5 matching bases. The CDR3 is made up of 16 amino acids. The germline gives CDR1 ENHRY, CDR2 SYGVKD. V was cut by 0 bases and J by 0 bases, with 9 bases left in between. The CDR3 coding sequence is TGTGCCATCAGTGAGTCGAGAGGGGATAGCAATCAGCCCCAGCATTTT. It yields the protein CAISESRGDSNQPQHF.

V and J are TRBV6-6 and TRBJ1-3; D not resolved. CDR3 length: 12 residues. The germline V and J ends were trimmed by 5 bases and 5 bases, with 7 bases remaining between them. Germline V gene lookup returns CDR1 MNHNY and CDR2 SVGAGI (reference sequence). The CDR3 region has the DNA TGTGCCAGCAGTGGAGGGAGAAACACCATATATTTT. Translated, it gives CASSGGRNTIYF.

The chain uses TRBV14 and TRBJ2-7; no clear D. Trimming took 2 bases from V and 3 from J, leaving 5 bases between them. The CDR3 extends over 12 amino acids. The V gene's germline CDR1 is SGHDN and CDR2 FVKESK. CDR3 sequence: CASSQSDYEQYF. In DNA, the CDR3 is TGTGCCAGCAGCCAAAGCGACTACGAGCAGTACTTC.

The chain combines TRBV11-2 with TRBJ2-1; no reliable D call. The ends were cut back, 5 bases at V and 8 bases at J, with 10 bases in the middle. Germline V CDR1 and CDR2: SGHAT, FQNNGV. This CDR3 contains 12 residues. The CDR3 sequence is CASSLGSDEQFF. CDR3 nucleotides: TGTGCCAGCAGCCTAGGGTCGGATGAGCAGTTCTTC.

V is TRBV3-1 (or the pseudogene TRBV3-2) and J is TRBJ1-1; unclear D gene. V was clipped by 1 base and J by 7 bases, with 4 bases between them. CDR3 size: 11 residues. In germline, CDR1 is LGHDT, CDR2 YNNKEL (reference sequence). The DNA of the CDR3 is TGTGCCAGCAGCCAAGCTGATGAAGCTTTCTTT. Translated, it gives CASSQADEAFF.

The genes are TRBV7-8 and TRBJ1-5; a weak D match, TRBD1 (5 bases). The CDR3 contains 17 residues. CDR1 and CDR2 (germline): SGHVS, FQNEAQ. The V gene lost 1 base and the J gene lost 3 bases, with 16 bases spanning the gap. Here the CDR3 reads CASSLGVGGGTNQPQHF. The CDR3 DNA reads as TGTGCCAGCAGCTTAGGCGTAGGAGGAGGGACCAATCAGCCCCAGCATTTT.

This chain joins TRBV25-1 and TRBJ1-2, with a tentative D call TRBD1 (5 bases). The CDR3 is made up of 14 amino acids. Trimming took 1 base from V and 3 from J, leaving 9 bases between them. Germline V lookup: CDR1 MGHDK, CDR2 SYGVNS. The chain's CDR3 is CASSEFTGDYGYTF. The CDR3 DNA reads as TGTGCCAGCAGTGAATTCACAGGAGACTATGGCTACACCTTC.

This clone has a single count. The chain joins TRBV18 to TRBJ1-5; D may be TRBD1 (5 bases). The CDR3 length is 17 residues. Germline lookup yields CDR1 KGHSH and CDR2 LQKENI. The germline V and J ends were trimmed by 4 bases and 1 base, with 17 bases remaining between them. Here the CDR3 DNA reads TGTGCCAGCTCACACTCAGGAGGGGAAGGAAGCAATCAGCCCCAGCATTTT. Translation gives CASSHSGGEGSNQPQHF.

The CDR3 loop reads CASSLDSGSLNQPQHF. The CDR3 DNA reads as TGCGCCAGCAGCTTGGACAGCGGAAGCTTGAATCAGCCCCAGCATTTT. The genes are TRBV5-1 and TRBJ1-5; D remains unclear. V was clipped by 0 bases and J by 4 bases, with 14 bases between them. Germline V gene sequence: CDR1 SGHRS, CDR2 YFSETQ. The CDR3 loop spans 16 amino acids. The whole variable domain, filled in from reference TRBV5-1 and TRBJ1-5, reads KAGVTQTPRYLIKTRGQQVTLSCSPISGHRSVSWYQQTPGQGLQFLFEYFSETQRNKGNFPGRFSGRQFSNSRSEMNVSTLELGDSALYLCASSLDSGSLNQPQHFGDGTRLSIL.

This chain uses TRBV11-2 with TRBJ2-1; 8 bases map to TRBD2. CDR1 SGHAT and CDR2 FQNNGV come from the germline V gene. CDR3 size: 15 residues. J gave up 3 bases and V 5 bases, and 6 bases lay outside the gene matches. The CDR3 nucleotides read TGTGCCAGCAGCCTTCGGACTAGCCGCTACAATGAGCAGTTCTTC. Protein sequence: CASSLRTSRYNEQFF.

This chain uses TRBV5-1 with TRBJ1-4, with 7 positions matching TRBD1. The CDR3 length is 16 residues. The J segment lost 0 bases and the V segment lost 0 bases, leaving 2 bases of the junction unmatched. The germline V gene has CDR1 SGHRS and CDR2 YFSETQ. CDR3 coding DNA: TGCGCCAGCAGCTTGGGACAGGGTCCAACTAATGAAAAACTGTTTTTT. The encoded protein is CASSLGQGPTNEKLFF.

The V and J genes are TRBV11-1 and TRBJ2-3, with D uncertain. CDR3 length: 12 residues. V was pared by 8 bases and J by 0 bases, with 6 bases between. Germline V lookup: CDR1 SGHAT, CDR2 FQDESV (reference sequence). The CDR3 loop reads CASATSTDTQYF. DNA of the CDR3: TGTGCCAGCGCGACTAGCACAGATACGCAGTATTTT.

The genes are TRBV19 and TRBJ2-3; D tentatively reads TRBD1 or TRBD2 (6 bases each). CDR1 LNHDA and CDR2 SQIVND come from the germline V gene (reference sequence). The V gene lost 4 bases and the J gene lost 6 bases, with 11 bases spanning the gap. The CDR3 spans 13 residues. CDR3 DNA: TGTGCCAGTAGTACGGGGGCCCGCGATACGCAGTATTTT. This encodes CASSTGARDTQYF. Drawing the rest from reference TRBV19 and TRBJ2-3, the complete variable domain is DGGITQSPKYLFRKEGQNVTLSCEQNLNHDAMYWYRQDPGQGLRLIYYSQIVNDFQKGDIAEGYSVSREKKESFPLTVTSAQKNPTAFYLCASSTGARDTQYFGPGTRLTVL.

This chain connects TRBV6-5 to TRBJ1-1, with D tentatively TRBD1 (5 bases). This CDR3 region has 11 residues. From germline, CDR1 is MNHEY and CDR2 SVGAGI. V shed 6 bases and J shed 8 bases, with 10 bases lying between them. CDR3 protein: CASRGLPEAFF. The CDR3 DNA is TGTGCCAGCAGGGGACTGCCGGAAGCTTTCTTT.

The CDR3 loop is CASSPGPLYGYTF. CDR3 nucleotides: TGTGCCAGCAGCCCCGGGCCCCTGTATGGCTACACCTTC. J is TRBJ1-2 and V is TRBV6-5, with D uncertain. The CDR3 runs to 13 residues. In germline, CDR1 is MNHEY, CDR2 SVGAGI. With 6 bases removed from V and 5 bases from J, the gap between germline ends came to 13 bases.

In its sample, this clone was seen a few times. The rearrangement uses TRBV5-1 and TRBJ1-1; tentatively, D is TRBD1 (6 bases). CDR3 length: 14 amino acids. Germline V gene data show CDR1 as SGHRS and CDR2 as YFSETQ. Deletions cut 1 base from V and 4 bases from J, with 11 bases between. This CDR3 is CASSLTGSGTEAFF. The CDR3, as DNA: TGCGCCAGCAGCTTGACAGGGAGTGGCACTGAAGCTTTCTTT.

CDR3 coding DNA: TGTGCCAGCAGCCACCGGACAGGGGAGGACACTGAAGCTTTCTTT. Translating it yields CASSHRTGEDTEAFF. The rearrangement joins TRBV6-2 or TRBV6-3 to TRBJ1-1; 9 nucleotides match TRBD1. J lost 3 bases, V lost 6 bases, and 8 bases had no gene match. The CDR3 has 15 amino acids. The germline CDR1 and CDR2 sequences are MNHEY and SVGEGT.